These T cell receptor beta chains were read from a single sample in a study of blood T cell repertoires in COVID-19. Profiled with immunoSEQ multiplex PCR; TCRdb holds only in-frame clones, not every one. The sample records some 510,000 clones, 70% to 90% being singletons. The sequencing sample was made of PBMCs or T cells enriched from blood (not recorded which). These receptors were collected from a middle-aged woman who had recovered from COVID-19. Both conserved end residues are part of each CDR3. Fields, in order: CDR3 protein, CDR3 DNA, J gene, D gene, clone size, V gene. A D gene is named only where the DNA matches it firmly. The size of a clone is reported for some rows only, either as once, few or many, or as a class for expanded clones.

CASSVQAGEADTQYF TGTGCCAGCAGTGTTCAAGCGGGAGAAGCAGATACGCAGTATTTT TRBJ2-3 TRBD2 - TRBV6-4
CASSFHQGINEQFF TGCGCCAGCAGCTTTCACCAGGGGATCAATGAGCAGTTCTTC TRBJ2-1 - - TRBV5-1
CASSPWPSGQGAVEQYF TGTGCCAGCTCACCATGGCCTTCAGGACAGGGGGCAGTAGAGCAGTACTTC TRBJ2-7 TRBD1 - TRBV18
CASSLRGRGRVTEAFF TGTGCCAGCAGTTTAAGGGGGCGGGGTAGGGTCACTGAAGCTTTCTTT TRBJ1-1 TRBD1 - TRBV27
CASSLWQGSNSPLHF TGCGCCAGCAGCTTGTGGCAGGGGTCTAATTCACCCCTCCACTTT TRBJ1-6 - - TRBV5-1
CSARRGGYEQYF TGCAGCGCCCGGAGAGGTGGGTACGAGCAGTACTTC TRBJ2-7 - - TRBV29-1
CASSNSAWREGSGKKSSYNEQFF TGTGCCAGTAGTAATTCCGCCTGGCGGGAGGGGTCCGGGAAGAAAAGCTCCTACAATGAGCAGTTCTTC TRBJ2-1 TRBD2 - TRBV19
CASSQEPDRAFF TGCGCCAGCAGCCAAGAGCCGGACAGAGCTTTCTTT TRBJ1-1 - once TRBV4-1
CASSIYGELFF TGTGCCAGTAGTATCTACGGGGAGCTGTTTTTT TRBJ2-2 - - TRBV19
CASKDLVGLQGHNEQFF TGCGCCAGCAAGGACCTGGTCGGACTCCAGGGGCACAATGAGCAGTTCTTC TRBJ2-1 - - TRBV5-1
CASIAGTTTYNEQFF TGTGCCAGCATCGCCGGGACTACCACCTACAATGAGCAGTTCTTC TRBJ2-1 TRBD2 - TRBV28
CASSPGMGEQYF TGCGCCAGCAGCCCCGGGATGGGCGAGCAGTACTTC TRBJ2-7 - - TRBV4-1
CASSPTSGMPPNTYEQYF TGTGCCAGCAGCCCGACTAGCGGGATGCCCCCCAACACCTACGAGCAGTACTTC TRBJ2-7 TRBD2 - TRBV5-5
CASSQEAGARYNEQFF TGCGCCAGCAGCCAAGAGGCAGGGGCACGATACAATGAGCAGTTCTTC TRBJ2-1 - - TRBV4-1
CASSLGTGGFYEQYF TGTGCCAGCTCACTTGGGACAGGGGGCTTCTACGAGCAGTACTTC TRBJ2-7 TRBD1 - TRBV18
CASSPGPNSGRETQYF TGTGCCAGCTCCCCCGGGCCCAATAGCGGGAGAGAGACCCAGTACTTC TRBJ2-5 TRBD2 - TRBV18
CASSLMAQNNYGYTF TGTGCCAGCAGCTTAATGGCCCAGAATAACTATGGCTACACCTTC TRBJ1-2 - - TRBV7-6
CSVAAGTAQQPQHF TGCAGCGTTGCAGCCGGGACTGCACAACAGCCCCAGCATTTT TRBJ1-5 - - TRBV29-1
CASSPLELWDRLSYEQYF TGTGCCAGCAGTCCACTGGAGTTGTGGGACAGGCTTTCCTACGAGCAGTACTTC TRBJ2-7 TRBD1 - TRBV28
CASSGQFTGELFF TGTGCCAGCAGCGGACAGTTCACCGGGGAGCTGTTTTTT TRBJ2-2 - once TRBV9
CASSEGHTIGAEAFF TGTGCCAGCAGTGAAGGACACACGATCGGCGCTGAAGCTTTCTTT TRBJ1-1 - once TRBV6-1
CASTLGGLAGRSTDTQYF TGTGCCAGCACCCTAGGGGGACTAGCGGGACGAAGCACAGATACGCAGTATTTT TRBJ2-3 TRBD2 - TRBV28
CASSLGDKGAITFF TGTGCCAGCAGCTTAGGGGACAAGGGGGCGATAACTTTCTTT TRBJ1-1 TRBD1 - TRBV13
CASSLEGGGYRGYTF TGTGCCAGCAGCTTAGAGGGGGGAGGTTATCGTGGCTACACCTTC TRBJ1-2 - - TRBV11-2
CASSPTADNSPLHF TGTGCCAGCTCACCGACGGCGGATAATTCACCCCTCCACTTT TRBJ1-6 - once TRBV18
CSVVSPGDRGWVAFF TGCAGCGTTGTATCGCCGGGAGACAGGGGATGGGTAGCTTTCTTT TRBJ1-1 TRBD1 - TRBV29-1
CASSLGSHNYGYTF TGTGCCAGCAGCTTAGGATCACACAACTATGGCTACACCTTC TRBJ1-2 - many TRBV11-2
CASSRGTTSDNEQFF TGCGCCAGCAGCCGGGGGACCACCTCTGACAATGAGCAGTTCTTC TRBJ2-1 - - TRBV5-1
CASSKGLAHEQETQYF TGTGCCAGCTCAAAGGGACTAGCGCATGAACAAGAGACCCAGTACTTC TRBJ2-5 TRBD2 - TRBV18
CASIDGGTGVSGELFF TGTGCCAGCATCGATGGCGGGACAGGGGTTTCCGGGGAGCTGTTTTTT TRBJ2-2 TRBD1 - TRBV7-2
CASSWDRGEQYF TGTGCCAGCAGTTGGGACAGAGGGGAGCAGTACTTC TRBJ2-7 TRBD1 - TRBV7-9
CASTPGWGHQPQHF TGTGCCAGCACACCCGGGTGGGGGCATCAGCCCCAGCATTTT TRBJ1-5 - - TRBV6-5
CASSQGTSSGNTIYF TGTGCCAGCAGCCAAGGGACTTCCTCTGGAAACACCATATATTTT TRBJ1-3 - few TRBV3-1/TRBV3-2
CAISDPGQLNTEAFF TGTGCCATCAGCGACCCGGGACAACTAAACACTGAAGCTTTCTTT TRBJ1-1 - - TRBV10-3
CASSPGLNTEAFF TGTGCCAGCTCCCCGGGTCTCAACACTGAAGCTTTCTTT TRBJ1-1 - - TRBV18
CASRLEGEQFF TGTGCCAGCAGGCTGGAGGGGGAGCAGTTCTTC TRBJ2-1 - - TRBV7-2
CASSQESGTNYGYTF TGCGCCAGCAGCCAAGAGTCGGGAACTAACTATGGCTACACCTTC TRBJ1-2 - - TRBV4-3
CASSVGGEGSPLHF TGTGCCAGTAGTGTGGGAGGAGAAGGTTCACCCCTCCACTTT TRBJ1-6 - - TRBV19
CASSLGAEKIF TGTGCCAGCAGCTTAGGAGCGGAGAAGATCTTC TRBJ2-1 - - TRBV11-2
CASRNPWGDEQYF TGTGCCAGCAGAAACCCCTGGGGCGACGAGCAGTACTTC TRBJ2-7 - - TRBV6-5
CASSAWTGPGNTIYF TGCGCCAGCAGCGCCTGGACAGGGCCTGGAAACACCATATATTTT TRBJ1-3 TRBD1 once TRBV5-1
CASSQAGGTQPQHF TGTGCCAGCAGCCAAGCAGGGGGCACTCAGCCCCAGCATTTT TRBJ1-5 TRBD1 - TRBV3-1/TRBV3-2
CASSWTGGYQPQHF TGTGCCAGCAGTTGGACAGGGGGCTATCAGCCCCAGCATTTT TRBJ1-5 TRBD1 - TRBV6-2/TRBV6-3
CSASEETGAGTTEAFF TGCAGTGCTAGTGAAGAGACAGGGGCGGGGACCACTGAAGCTTTCTTT TRBJ1-1 TRBD1 - TRBV20-1
CASSYRDRYHEQYF TGTGCCAGCAGTTACAGGGACAGGTACCACGAGCAGTACTTC TRBJ2-7 TRBD1 - TRBV6-2/TRBV6-3